This T cell receptor (beta chain) was documented in a study of cytomegalovirus exposure and HLA in healthy donors listed by TCRdb under 2017. Broadly, across the study: An earlier analysis of under 600 of the donors reported about 250 Gb of sequence data and some 120 million unique TCR beta sequences from 150 million to 200 million T cells. Among roughly 400 genotyped donors of the cohort, an average of around 240,000 unique TCR beta nucleotide sequences were sequenced per donor, about a sixth of them non-productive. High-throughput TCR immunosequencing, statistical association of individual TCRs with disease status, and machine learning were combined to predict cytomegalovirus infection status. A later genetic analysis used genome-wide SNP genotypes for about 60% of the 666 donors, treating that subset as a discovery cohort. Among the roughly 400 genotyped donors, approximately 76% belonged to the genetic ancestry cluster associated with self-reported Caucasian donors. Several DR-DQ haplotypes were treated as single units for association and clustering because of strong linkage in the cohort. A separate validation cohort of approximately 120 different subjects was used in addition to the approximately 700-subject first cohort. The study was designed to test whether signatures of past pathogen exposure could be identified by cataloging public T cell receptors. Donor age, sex, ethnicity and CMV serostatus were compiled together with the repertoire data. The T cell repertoires of around 670 subjects were profiled by immunosequencing and related to cytomegalovirus serostatus. The number of donors typed differed by locus, with 629-630 for A, B, C, DRB1 and DQB1, roughly 520 for DQA1, under 610 for DPA1, and 450 to 480 for DPB1. In a later analysis, previously published TCR beta repertoires from hundreds of donors were re-analyzed and high-resolution HLA genotyping was added so that TCR occurrence patterns could be studied. Every repertoire in the discovery cohort had been generated on one and the same sequencing platform. In the later analysis, no new phenotypic data were used to find candidate immune exposures; instead, reliance was placed on TCR beta sequences and their occurrence across donors. An earlier analysis of approximately 630 of the donors applied high-throughput TCR beta sequencing to assess whether each TCR beta V gene segment acted as functional or pseudogenic. Both class I and class II loci were covered by HLA typing, at four-digit resolution. An early release that covered about 640 HLA-typed donors contained approximately 300 gigabases of sequencing data and 80 million or so unique TCR sequences.

This clone was recorded once. Its antigen is still unknown. Per-nucleotide qualities are absent, and no much larger clonotype sits a single base away. The library relied on the immunoSEQ multiplex PCR assay. A mixture of 60 forward primers for TCR Vbeta segments and 13 reverse primers for TCR Jbeta segments was used in the multiplex PCR. A multiplex PCR assay on genomic DNA amplified the CDR3 region of rearranged TCR beta genes. The Illumina HiSeq System was used to sequence the amplified TCR beta libraries as 87-base-pair reads. On the authors' methods: A later analysis counted about 80 million unique TCR beta chains across the 640 or so repertoires, and some 11 million of these chains were shared by at least two donors. Raw reads were error-corrected and collapsed into unique sequences with a nearest-neighbor algorithm that merged closely related sequences to remove PCR and sequencing errors. To assign V, D and J gene segments, CDR3 sequences were aligned to IMGT reference sequences. For a sequence to be retained, a match of at least six nucleotides was required to both a V gene segment and a J gene segment. A rearrangement counted as productive if the CDR3 had no stop codons and remained in frame with V and J, and every other rearrangement counted as non-productive. CDR3 was defined according to IMGT convention as the region running from the second conserved V-encoded cysteine to the conserved J-encoded phenylalanine. The earlier analysis of 587 of the donors excluded any sequence lacking an unambiguous match to a single V gene segment. An earlier analysis of about 590 of the donors classified V segments as functional when productive rearrangements were above 56.7% and as segregating when the standard deviation between donors was above 5%. To diagnose cytomegalovirus status from the catalog of TCR beta chain sequences, a statistical classification framework was built. V and J gene assignment, in a later analysis, came from comparing TCR nucleotide sequences with IMGT/GENE-DB human TR gene sequences. A later analysis assigned CDR3 sequences and most-parsimonious VDJ recombination scenarios with the TCRdist pipeline. A later analysis defined each TCR beta chain by its CDR3 amino acid sequence plus V-gene family, and excluded reads lacking a unique V-gene family. A later analysis removed 592 highly shared, low-generation-probability nucleotide sequences to deal with suspected cross-contamination and a sequencing artifact. In a later analysis, a clonal expansion index was calculated for each public chain from normalized within-repertoire ranks of inferred template counts. Generation probabilities in a later analysis came from a VDJ recombination model fitted to out-of-frame rearrangements, and those results were checked against IGoR. A later analysis scored TCR-TCR, TCR-HLA and TCR-CMV co-occurrence with hypergeometric tests, applying a repertoire-size bias correction to TCR pairs. In a later analysis, false discovery rates were estimated by permuting HLA or CMV assignments 20 times. In a later analysis, co-occurring TCRs were grouped using DBSCAN, with TCRdist sequence similarity added in when clustering inside HLA-allele-positive subsets. Co-occurrence clustering excluded repertoires with fewer than 30,000 or more than 120,000 public chains, plus five with anomalous nucleotide sharing. TCRdb carries this immuneACCESS record with in-frame sequences only. Its versions omit some clonotypes, under half of them owing to an unresolved V gene in the studies checked, with the rest unexplained. V, J and clone size are taken as reported in that table, and D and trimming were inferred from the DNA itself. This sample has around 140,000 clones in its table, and 75% to 80% of those were observed once. The ten largest account for roughly 0.99% of the sample.

The cohort comprised some 680 healthy bone marrow donors. All cohort members were sampled while nominally healthy, although unrecorded immune exposures were likely present. The donor tested CMV seronegative, placing the donor among the 350 or so seronegative members of the cohort. Every donor gave a peripheral blood sample, and the peripheral blood mononuclear cells from that sample were used for TCR beta sequencing. Genomic DNA extraction from the blood cell samples was performed with the Qiagen DNeasy Blood Extraction Kit. V loses 4 bases of germline sequence and J loses 5 bases, and the interval between the two ends is 15 bases. CDR1 SGHVS and CDR2 FNYEAQ were looked up in the germline V gene. The CDR3 spans 16 residues, from the cysteine through the phenylalanine. Only CDR3 DNA remains: 48 bases, in frame from the first base. Findings and caveats that apply to the study as a whole: Most TCR sequences were seen in very few donors, while some public TCRs were found in many individuals. The 87-base-pair reads could not distinguish some IMGT-functional V segments, including TRBV6-2 and TRBV6-3, so those segments were excluded. A further reported finding was that TCR beta sequences accurately predicted the HLA-A and HLA-B alleles for most subjects in the first cohort. The study gave a list of under 200 TCR beta chains associated with cytomegalovirus. In a later analysis, several top co-occurrence clusters were reported to appear linked to parvovirus B19, influenza, CMV and Epstein-Barr virus. In a later genetic analysis, a missense DCLRE1C variant was associated with V-gene and J-gene trimming of TCR beta chains, and the association was replicated in an independent cohort. A later genetic analysis reported fewer N-insertions in productive TCRs among donors in an Asian-associated ancestry cluster than the roughly 620-donor mean. In a later analysis, HLA-associated TCR beta chains were found to be more clonally expanded and to have lower generation probabilities than equally common non-associated chains. According to a later analysis, TCR association rates differed among HLA loci, with DRB1 alleles showing the most associated TCRs and HLA-C alleles showing the fewest. Sequencing depth was assumed to be roughly uniform across donors in the presence/absence analyses, though that assumption may not hold. Because counts were too low, about 18 rarely observed V segments, including chromosome 9 orphons, were excluded from the earlier analysis of 587 of the donors. It was suggested by the authors that the approach could potentially be generalized to other disease states and immunological phenotypes. Because HLA typing was unavailable for some donors at each locus, only the typed subset was used in association tests. The classifier was reported to diagnose cytomegalovirus status with high specificity and sensitivity in both the original cohort and the validation cohort. At a false discovery rate of 0.05, a later analysis linked under 20,000 TCR beta sequences to specific HLA alleles. According to a later analysis, most CMV-associated TCR beta chains appeared to be HLA-restricted, and the HLA associations seemed to be driven largely by CMV exposure. The only immune exposure information available for the cohort was CMV serostatus. In an earlier analysis of 500 to 650 of the donors, most TCR beta V segments appeared in productive rearrangements about 87% or about 30% of the time, broadly matching IMGT annotations. Linkage disequilibrium might explain the correlated functional status among segregating V segments, but an unknown experimental factor could not be excluded. Assigning TCR associations to individual alleles was difficult when HLA alleles, especially DR and DQ, strongly co-occurred. In this cohort, only TCR beta chains were sequenced, and detectable features were limited by the absence of alpha or paired-chain data. A group of highly shared sequence variants was considered likely to be a technical artifact of the sequencing pipeline. A few of the identified cytomegalovirus-associated TCR beta chains were confirmed in vitro to be specific for cytomegalovirus antigens.

This TCR was recovered from a male donor in good health and CMV-seronegative. The sample comprised PBMCs. Recombination linked TRBV7-6 to TRBJ1-6; the D gene cannot be named for sure. The nucleotide sequence is given as TGTGCCAGCAGCTCCCGGGAATTTGGGCATAATTCACCCCTCCACTTT. This sequence encodes CASSSREFGHNSPLHF.